Each of the 24 T cell receptor beta chains below was sequenced from the same sample in a study of OX40 agonist ivuxolimab in advanced cancers. Libraries were prepared by immunoSEQ multiplex PCR; TCRdb keeps only in-frame clonotypes and omits some of them. The repertoire holds over 35,000 clones, with about 89% as singletons. Specimen: CD4+ or CD8+ T cells sorted from blood, collected in a trial of the OX40 agonist ivuxolimab. Receptor source: an adult with an advanced solid tumor such as melanoma, head and neck, liver or kidney cancer.

The rearrangement joins TRBV5-6 to TRBJ2-5; D perhaps matches TRBD1 (6 bases). V was pared by 4 bases and J by 4 bases, with 11 bases between. The CDR3 is 13 residues long. Germline loops: CDR1 SGHDT, CDR2 YYEEEE. The CDR3 loop reads CASSADSRETQYF. The CDR3 DNA follows: TGTGCCAGCAGCGCGGACAGCCGAGAGACCCAGTACTTC.

This clone was counted a few times. J is TRBJ2-7 and V is TRBV5-6, with D unclear. The CDR3 is made up of 11 amino acids. Germline V gives CDR1 SGHDT, CDR2 YYEEEE. The germline V and J ends were trimmed by 5 bases and 2 bases, with 5 bases remaining between them. The CDR3 region has the DNA TGTGCCAGCAGTTCTCCCTACGAGCAGTACTTC. This translates into CASSSPYEQYF.

The chain carries TRBV4-2 and TRBJ1-1; 7 bases map to TRBD1. With V trimmed by 3 bases and J by 7 bases, 8 bases remained unmatched. This CDR3 comprises 14 residues. Looked up from germline, CDR1 is LGHNA and CDR2 is YNFKEQ. CDR3 amino acids: CASSQRGTVNEAFF. For the CDR3, the DNA is TGTGCCAGCAGCCAGAGGGGGACAGTTAATGAAGCTTTCTTT.

The chain combines TRBV5-1 with TRBJ1-2; 8 nucleotides match TRBD1. V trimming: 0 bases; J trimming: 2 bases; junction bases outside the gene matches: 3. Germline values: CDR1 SGHRS, CDR2 YFSETQ. The CDR3 consists of 15 residues. In nucleotides, the CDR3 is TGCGCCAGCAGCTTGGGACAGGGGAGGAACTATGGCTACACCTTC. Protein product: CASSLGQGRNYGYTF.

A note on this clone: A junction end diverges from the germline sequence, so it may reflect a read error. The chain couples TRBV27 to TRBJ2-7; perhaps TRBD2 as D (5 bases). Germline CDR1 and CDR2: MNHEY and SMNVEV (reference sequence). The CDR3 contains 13 residues. This CDR3 is CASGFDYSYEQYF. For the CDR3, the DNA is TGTGCCAGCGGTTTTGACTACTCCTACGAGCAGTACTTC.

This sequence joins TRBV4-1 and TRBJ2-7; D possibly uses TRBD1 or TRBD2 (5 bases each). Trimming cost V 4 bases and J 0 bases, with 22 bases left between them. The germline V gene has CDR1 MGHRA and CDR2 YSYEKL. This CDR3 comprises 18 residues. CDR3 DNA sequence: TGCGCCAGCAGCCCAGAGAGGGGCGGCGTAGTGGGCTCCTACGAGCAGTACTTC. Protein product: CASSPERGGVVGSYEQYF.

V usage is TRBV19 and J usage is TRBJ1-5; 9 bases fit TRBD1. The V gene's germline CDR1 is LNHDA and CDR2 SQIVND (reference sequence). The length of the CDR3 is 17 residues. V dropped 9 bases and J dropped 3; count of bases not matched to a gene: 15. As DNA, the CDR3 is TGTGCCAGCGGAAAACAGGGGGCTTTCCCGAACAATCAGCCCCAGCATTTT. It encodes CASGKQGAFPNNQPQHF.

The V call is TRBV19, the J call TRBJ2-7; D is unclear. Germline loops: CDR1 LNHDA, CDR2 SQIVND (reference sequence). This CDR3 has 14 amino acids. V lost 4 bases and J 3 bases, leaving 13 bases between the germline ends. CDR3 nucleotides: TGTGCCAGTAGTAACCGGGCCTCCTTCTACGAGCAGTACTTC. Its translation is CASSNRASFYEQYF.

This chain joins TRBV7-3 and TRBJ2-1; tentative D call: TRBD1 (6 bases). This CDR3 has 14 amino acids. The V end lost 4 bases, the J end lost 11 bases, and 18 bases lay between the germline ends. CDR1 is SGHTA and CDR2 is FQGTGA in the germline V gene. DNA for the CDR3: TGTGCCAGCAGCTCGGGACACTCCCTCGGGCAGCAGTTCTTC. It is translated as CASSSGHSLGQQFF.

The chain couples TRBV2 to TRBJ2-5; D gene unclear. The CDR3 has 15 residues. Germline V lookup: CDR1 SNHLY, CDR2 FYNNEI. V was pared by 5 bases and J by 3 bases, with 16 bases between. Here the CDR3 reads CASSSGPSREETQYF. The CDR3 DNA sequence: TGTGCCAGCAGTTCCGGGCCCAGTCGGGAAGAGACCCAGTACTTC.

The genes are TRBV14 and TRBJ2-7, with TRBD1 matching 8 bases. CDR3 length: 13 amino acids. V lost 6 bases and J lost 3; bases outside the gene matches: 4. Germline V lookup: CDR1 SGHDN, CDR2 FVKESK. The CDR3 is CASREQGVYEQYF. The CDR3 bases are TGTGCCAGCAGGGAACAGGGGGTCTACGAGCAGTACTTC.

The chain is built from TRBV5-1 and TRBJ2-2; D uncertain. Germline V gene data show CDR1 as SGHRS and CDR2 as YFSETQ. This CDR3 is 16 amino acids long. Trimming stripped 4 bases from V and 4 bases from J, with 17 bases between. The CDR3 spells CASSLPPPGATGELFF. DNA of the CDR3: TGCGCCAGCAGCCTACCCCCTCCGGGCGCCACCGGGGAGCTGTTTTTT. Filled out from reference TRBV5-1 and TRBJ2-2, the complete variable domain reads KAGVTQTPRYLIKTRGQQVTLSCSPISGHRSVSWYQQTPGQGLQFLFEYFSETQRNKGNFPGRFSGRQFSNSRSEMNVSTLELGDSALYLCASSLPPPGATGELFFGEGSRLTVL.

The chain recombines TRBV2 with TRBJ1-6; D not resolved. CDR3 length equals 10 residues. Germline V lookup: CDR1 SNHLY, CDR2 FYNNEI. Trimming took 3 bases from V and 13 from J, leaving 4 bases between them. The CDR3 DNA sequence: TGTGCCAGCAGTGATTGGCCCCTCCACTTT. Protein: CASSDWPLHF.

This clone was detected once. The chain links TRBV9 to TRBJ1-4, with 7 positions matching TRBD1. The V gene end was trimmed by 2 bases and the J gene end by 8 bases; junction bases not matched to a gene: 9. Germline CDR1 and CDR2: SGDLS and YYNGEE. This CDR3 is 15 amino acids long. The CDR3 DNA reads TGTGCCAGCAGCGTGGGGGACAGACAACGGGAAAAACTGTTTTTT. This sequence encodes CASSVGDRQREKLFF.

V is TRBV27 and J is TRBJ1-1; 9 bases match TRBD1. V gave up 3 bases and J gave up 11 bases; unmatched junction bases: 7. The CDR3 consists of 13 residues. CDR1 and CDR2 from the germline V gene are MNHEY and SMNVEV (reference sequence). CDR3 DNA: TGTGCCAGCAGTTTTCCCGGGACAGGGTTGGCTTTCTTT. Translating it yields CASSFPGTGLAFF.

V usage is TRBV16 and J usage is TRBJ2-1, with TRBD1 matching 9 bases. CDR1 is KGHSY, CDR2 FQNENV, per germline. This CDR3 region has 14 residues. V lost 4 bases and J lost 2; bases outside the gene matches: 0. The CDR3 sequence is CASSRDRAYNEQFF. The DNA of the CDR3 is TGTGCCAGCAGCCGGGACAGGGCCTACAATGAGCAGTTCTTC.

The chain employs TRBV6-4 and TRBJ2-3, with D perhaps matching TRBD2 (6 bases). Germline V gene data show CDR1 as MRHNA and CDR2 as SNTAGT. The CDR3 loop spans 14 amino acids. V gave up 5 bases and J gave up 2 bases, with 11 bases separating them. The CDR3 DNA sequence: TGTGCCAGCAGTCGGGAGCCCCACACAGATACGCAGTATTTT. This sequence encodes CASSREPHTDTQYF.

This chain connects TRBV19 to TRBJ2-3, with D possibly being TRBD1 or TRBD2 (6 bases each). This CDR3 region has 17 residues. The germline gives CDR1 LNHDA, CDR2 SQIVND (reference sequence). V was cut by 6 bases and J by 1 base, with 20 bases left in between. In nucleotides, the CDR3 is TGTGCCAGTAGGGTGGGGGGCATACACCTGGGCACAGATACGCAGTATTTT. Amino acids: CASRVGGIHLGTDTQYF.

This clone has a single count. V usage is TRBV4-3 and J usage is TRBJ2-1; no clear D gene. The CDR3 consists of 11 residues. The germline V gene encodes CDR1 LGHNA and CDR2 YSLEER. Trimming took 5 bases from V and 9 from J, leaving 8 bases between them. The CDR3 coding sequence is TGCGCCAGCAGCAGGGTGGGTGAGCAGTTCTTC. Encoded protein: CASSRVGEQFF.

The rearrangement joins TRBV5-1 to TRBJ1-1, with TRBD1 identical over 7 bases. CDR3 length: 15 residues. Germline assignment: CDR1 SGHRS and CDR2 YFSETQ. The ends lost 0 bases at V and 5 bases at J; junction bases unmatched: 7. CDR3 protein: CASSLGVRGFTEAFF. In nucleotides, the CDR3 is TGCGCCAGCAGCTTGGGGGTCAGGGGGTTTACTGAAGCTTTCTTT.

The chain carries TRBV18 and TRBJ1-1; 7 bases are a match to TRBD1. The ends lost 1 base at V and 1 base at J; junction bases unmatched: 3. Germline V gene sequence: CDR1 KGHSH, CDR2 LQKENI. The CDR3 has 15 residues. The CDR3: CASSPQTGSNTEAFF. CDR3 DNA: TGTGCCAGCTCACCACAGACAGGGTCGAACACTGAAGCTTTCTTT.

The rearrangement links TRBV10-3 to TRBJ1-1; no reliable D call. The CDR3 totals 15 residues. Germline CDR1 reads ENHRY; CDR2 reads SYGVKD. Trimming removed 0 bases from V and 4 bases from J, with 12 bases in between. The CDR3 loop is CAISESGLAGTEAFF. In DNA, the CDR3 is TGTGCCATCAGTGAGTCGGGCCTCGCGGGCACTGAAGCTTTCTTT.

V and J are TRBV7-2 and TRBJ2-4, with D perhaps matching TRBD1 (5 bases). The V gene's germline CDR1 is SGHTA and CDR2 FQGNSA. V was clipped by 5 bases and J by 5 bases, with 16 bases between them. CDR3 length: 15 residues. The CDR3 DNA reads TGTGCCAGCAGCGCCGACTTGGGGCGGCAAAACATTCAGTACTTC. Its protein product is CASSADLGRQNIQYF.

The chain uses TRBV9 and TRBJ2-4; D remains ambiguous. This CDR3 has 15 amino acids. The germline CDR1 and CDR2 sequences are SGDLS and YYNGEE. V was shortened by 0 bases and J by 0 bases, with 7 bases between the two germline ends. The CDR3 nucleotides are TGTGCCAGCAGCGTAGTTGGGCGAGCCAAAAACATTCAGTACTTC. This sequence encodes CASSVVGRAKNIQYF.